The entry that follows covers one T cell receptor (beta chain) sequence. This sample was included in a study of cytotoxic CD8 clonotypes in ibrutinib-treated CLL. Study context: On average, more than 85,000 productive rearrangements and under 300,000 productive templates per sample.

The repertoire was sequenced with immunoSEQ multiplex PCR; TCRdb's copy has only in-frame clones and lacks some. This table holds about 140,000 clones, 80% found once. Approximately 2.2 micrograms of genomic DNA, which was extracted from cryopreserved PBMCs, served as the material used for the TCR beta libraries. The sequenced sample was PBMCs, obtained after 36 months of ibrutinib treatment. This receptor was identified in a human donor with chronic lymphocytic leukemia.

CDR3 protein: CSVLGRRFYEQFF. Written as DNA, the CDR3 is TGCAGCGTCCTTGGACGGCGGTTCTATGAGCAGTTCTTC. The genes are TRBV29-1 and TRBJ2-1; D is unclear. The CDR3 runs 13 residues. Between the trimmed V and J ends, which lost 6 bases and 8 bases, there was a span of 17 bases. The germline V gene encodes CDR1 SQVTM and CDR2 ANQGSEA.